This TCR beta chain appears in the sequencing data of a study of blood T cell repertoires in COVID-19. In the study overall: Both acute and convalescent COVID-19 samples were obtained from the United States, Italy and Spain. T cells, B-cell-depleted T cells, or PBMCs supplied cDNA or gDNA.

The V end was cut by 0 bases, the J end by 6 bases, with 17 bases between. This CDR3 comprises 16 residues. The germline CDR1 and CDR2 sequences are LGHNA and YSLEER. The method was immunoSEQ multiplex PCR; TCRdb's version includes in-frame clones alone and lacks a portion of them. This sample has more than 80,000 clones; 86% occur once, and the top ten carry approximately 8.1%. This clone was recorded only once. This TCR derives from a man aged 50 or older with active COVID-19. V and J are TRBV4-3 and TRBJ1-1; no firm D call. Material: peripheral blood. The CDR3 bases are TGCGCCAGCAGCCAAGAAGTGTCAGCCACGGGGTCTGAAGCTTTCTTT. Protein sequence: CASSQEVSATGSEAFF.